This T cell receptor beta chain is from a study of shared clonotypes between healthy human individuals. On the study more broadly: With ages of 18 to 49, the donors were two women and a few men.

Sorted-subset replicate PCRs used approximately 180 ng of genomic DNA. This amount corresponded to 33,000 or so T cell genomes. Some clones are missing from TCRdb's copy, which holds only in-frame ones; the method was immunoSEQ multiplex PCR. This table has about 1 million clones, about 75% appearing once. Germline CDR1 MNHEY, CDR2 SMNVEV (reference sequence). The CDR3 has 13 amino acids. V lost 6 bases and J 9 bases, leaving 15 bases between the germline ends. The sequencing input was memory CD4+ T cells sorted from blood. Noted subset: CD45RA-negative fraction. The receptor's source is a man aged 18 to 29 in good health. The chain couples TRBV27 to TRBJ1-5, with TRBD1 as a possible D gene (6 bases). CDR3 sequence reads: CASSPQGIGPQHF. CDR3 DNA sequence: TGTGCCAGCAGCCCACAGGGTATAGGGCCCCAGCATTTT.